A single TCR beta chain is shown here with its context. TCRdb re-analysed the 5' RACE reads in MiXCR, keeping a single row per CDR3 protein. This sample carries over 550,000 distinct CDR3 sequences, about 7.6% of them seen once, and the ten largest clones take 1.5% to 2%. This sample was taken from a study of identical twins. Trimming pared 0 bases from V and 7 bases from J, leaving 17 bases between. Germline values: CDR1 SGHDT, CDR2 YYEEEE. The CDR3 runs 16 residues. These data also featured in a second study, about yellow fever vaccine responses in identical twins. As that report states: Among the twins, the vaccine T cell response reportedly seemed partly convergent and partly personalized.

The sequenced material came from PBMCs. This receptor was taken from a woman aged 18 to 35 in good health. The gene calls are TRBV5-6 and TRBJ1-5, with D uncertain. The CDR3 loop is CASSLGGGRSPQPQHF. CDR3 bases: TGTGCCAGCAGCTTGGGGGGTGGAAGGTCACCGCAGCCCCAGCATTTT. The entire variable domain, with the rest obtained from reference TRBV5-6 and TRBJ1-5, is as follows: DAGVTQSPTHLIKTRGQQVTLRCSPKSGHDTVSWYQQALGQGPQFIFQYYEEEERQRGNFPDRFSGHQFPNYSSELNVNALLLGDSALYLCASSLGGGRSPQPQHFGDGTRLSIL.